Included here is one T cell receptor beta chain sequence, with context. In the original analysis: Amplification with reference gene primers provided the estimates of nucleated cell counts. Sequencing was performed with immunoSEQ multiplex PCR; in TCRdb, only in-frame clones are kept and a portion is missing. V and J calls and clone size follow that table, whereas D and trimming were derived from the DNA. The sample carries roughly 410,000 clones, roughly 90% recorded once. The junction had 16 bases not matched to a gene; V was cut back by 5 bases and J by 13 bases. Germline values: CDR1 LNHDA, CDR2 SQIVND (reference sequence). The CDR3 totals 16 residues. These data are taken from a study of blood T cell repertoires in COVID-19. Study in general: The United States, Italy and Spain supplied acute and convalescent COVID-19 samples. The analysed material was cDNA or gDNA that came from T cells, B-cell-depleted T cells, or PBMCs.

Followed over time, Seattle patients had been enrolled while infection was active. The V gene is TRBV19, the J gene TRBJ1-4; 10 bases align to TRBD1. The sample comprised peripheral blood. This receptor was obtained from a woman in her forties with COVID-19, enrolled during active disease. This chain's CDR3 is CASSRELGTGVIRLFF. Here the CDR3 DNA reads TGTGCCAGTAGTCGCGAACTCGGGACAGGGGTGATAAGACTGTTTTTT.